Below are 25 T cell receptor beta chains sequenced from a single sample in a study of T cells in localized non-small cell lung cancer (TCRdb year 2020). Libraries were built with the immunoSEQ multiplex PCR assay. The clones in this table, taken by TCRdb from immuneACCESS, are in-frame only. Not every clone is retained; where verified, under half of the shortfall comes from an unresolved V gene, and the cause of the rest is unknown. The sample has about 54,000 clones on record, around 86% of them singletons. The biggest ten clones account for around 20% of the sample. The specimen was peripheral blood, collected before any cancer treatment. These receptor sequences come from a female donor older than 55 with stage II squamous cell lung carcinoma.

The V and J genes are TRBV2 and TRBJ2-5; the D gene is possibly TRBD1 (5 bases). V shed 1 base and J shed 2 bases, with 11 bases lying between them. The CDR3 is 15 residues long. The V gene's germline CDR1 is SNHLY and CDR2 FYNNEI. Here the CDR3 reads CASSEDRIHQETQYF. CDR3 nucleotide sequence: TGTGCCAGCAGTGAAGACAGGATTCATCAAGAGACCCAGTACTTC.

This clone was seen only once. This chain connects TRBV6-5 to TRBJ1-5; 8 nucleotides match TRBD1. Losses at the gene ends were 4 bases for V and 7 bases for J; bases not matched to a gene: 9. From germline, CDR1 is MNHEY and CDR2 SVGAGI. There are 15 residues in the CDR3. The CDR3 protein is CASSLAGGGGQPQHF. As DNA, the CDR3 is TGTGCCAGCAGTTTAGCAGGGGGCGGGGGCCAGCCCCAGCATTTT.

The chain has TRBV5-6 and TRBJ2-7; 10 bases fit TRBD1. CDR3 size: 16 residues. The germline V gene encodes CDR1 SGHDT and CDR2 YYEEEE. The junction had 10 bases not matched to a gene; V was cut back by 4 bases and J by 3 bases. The CDR3: CASSPESGQGYYEQYF. CDR3 bases: TGTGCCAGCAGCCCTGAGTCGGGACAGGGGTACTACGAGCAGTACTTC.

The J gene is TRBJ2-7, the V gene TRBV7-9, with 10 bases identical to TRBD1. This CDR3 is built from 14 residues. Germline trimming cut 5 bases from V and 5 bases from J; bases unmatched to any gene: 6. CDR1 is SEHNR and CDR2 is FQNEAQ in the germline V gene (reference sequence). This CDR3 is CASSHRDRGNEQYF. The CDR3 region has the DNA TGTGCCAGCAGCCACCGGGACAGGGGCAACGAGCAGTACTTC.

This sequence joins TRBV6-6 and TRBJ1-4, with 8 positions matching TRBD1. This CDR3 is built from 14 residues. V lost 7 bases, J lost 7 bases, and 8 bases stayed unmatched. Looked up from germline, CDR1 is MNHNY and CDR2 is SVGAGI (reference sequence). In DNA, the CDR3 is TGTGCCAGCAATACAGGGGGACCTGGTGAAAAACTGTTTTTT. Its translation is CASNTGGPGEKLFF.

There are a few counts of this clone. The chain joins TRBV18 to TRBJ1-1; 8 nucleotides agree with TRBD1. J was trimmed by 1 base and V by 8 bases; bases with no gene match: 3. Germline CDR1 is KGHSH and CDR2 is LQKENI. The length of the CDR3 is 13 residues. This CDR3 is CASRGQANTEAFF. The CDR3 DNA is TGTGCCAGCCGGGGACAGGCGAACACTGAAGCTTTCTTT.

This chain links TRBV7-6 with TRBJ2-7, with TRBD2 matching 8 bases. This CDR3 region has 15 residues. Germline assignment: CDR1 SGHVS and CDR2 FNYEAQ. V dropped 0 bases and J dropped 2; count of bases not matched to a gene: 3. The CDR3 protein is CASSLAGGGTYEQYF. The CDR3 DNA follows: TGTGCCAGCAGCTTAGCGGGCGGGGGGACCTACGAGCAGTACTTC.

The V call is TRBV5-8, the J call TRBJ2-6; D unclear. Trimming shortened V by 4 bases and J by 0 bases, and 14 bases separated the two germline ends. The CDR3 spans 17 residues. CDR1 SGHTS and CDR2 YDEGEE come from the germline V gene. The CDR3 loop is CASSPHGSYSGANVLTF. The CDR3 nucleotides read TGTGCCAGCAGCCCCCACGGCAGCTACTCTGGGGCCAACGTCCTGACTTTC. Supplemented by reference TRBV5-8 and TRBJ2-6, the full variable domain reads EAGVTQSPTHLIKTRGQQATLRCSPISGHTSVYWYQQALGLGLQFLLWYDEGEERNRGNFPPRFSGRQFPNYSSELNVNALELEDSALYLCASSPHGSYSGANVLTFGAGSRLTVL.

CDR3 loop: CASNYLTGDYEQYF. CDR3 DNA sequence: TGTGCCAGCAACTACCTGACAGGGGACTACGAGCAGTACTTC. V usage is TRBV7-2 and J usage is TRBJ2-7, with 8 positions matching TRBD1. V dropped 7 bases and J dropped 3; count of bases not matched to a gene: 8. Germline CDR1 SGHTA, CDR2 FQGNSA. The CDR3 spans 14 residues. Combining the CDR3 with reference TRBV7-2 and TRBJ2-7 gives the whole variable domain GAGVSQSPSNKVTEKGKDVELRCDPISGHTALYWYRQSLGQGLEFLIYFQGNSAPDKSGLPSDRFSAERTGGSVSTLTIQRTQQEDSAVYLCASNYLTGDYEQYFGPGTRLTVT.

The J gene is TRBJ2-7, the V gene TRBV6-1; a weak D match, TRBD2 (6 bases). The CDR3 is 14 residues long. Germline assignment: CDR1 MNHNS and CDR2 SASEGT. Trimming shortened V by 6 bases and J by 3 bases, and 15 bases separated the two germline ends. In DNA, the CDR3 is TGTGCCAGCAGGATCCGGGACTTAAGCTACGAGCAGTACTTC. Protein: CASRIRDLSYEQYF.

This chain joins TRBV30 and TRBJ1-2, with 7 nucleotides matching TRBD1. CDR1 and CDR2 (germline): GTSNPN, SVGIG (reference sequence). V was clipped by 7 bases and J by 2 bases; unmatched bases: 13. The CDR3 is 15 amino acids. CDR3 in DNA: TGTGCCTTCTTCCGGCCACAGGGGAGAAACTATGGCTACACCTTC. This translates into CAFFRPQGRNYGYTF. Combining the CDR3 with reference TRBV30 and TRBJ1-2 gives the whole variable domain SQTIHQWPATLVQPVGSPLSLECTVEGTSNPNLYWYRQAAGRGLQLLFYSVGIGQISSEVPQNLSASRPQDRQFILSSKKLLLSDSGFYLCAFFRPQGRNYGYTFGSGTRLTVV.

The V and J genes are TRBV28 and TRBJ2-7, with D unresolved. Trimming took 2 bases from V and 4 from J, leaving 6 bases between them. The germline gives CDR1 MDHEN, CDR2 SYDVKM. This CDR3 has 12 amino acids. CDR3: CASSLGWYEQYF. CDR3 coding DNA: TGTGCCAGCAGTTTAGGCTGGTACGAGCAGTACTTC.

This chain links TRBV19 with TRBJ1-5; unclear D gene. Germline CDR1 reads LNHDA; CDR2 reads SQIVND (reference sequence). The V gene lost 6 bases and the J gene lost 11 bases, with 17 bases spanning the gap. The CDR3 length is 13 residues. In nucleotides, the CDR3 is TGTGCCAGTAGCCCCGGGGTACCAGACACCCAGCATTTT. Translation gives CASSPGVPDTQHF.

The CDR3 DNA follows: TGTGCCTGGAGTGTACCCCAGGGAAGAGAGACCCAGTACTTC. Translation gives CAWSVPQGRETQYF. This sequence joins TRBV30 and TRBJ2-5; TRBD1 is a possible D gene (5 bases). Germline CDR1 reads GTSNPN; CDR2 reads SVGIG (reference sequence). With 0 bases removed from V and 4 bases from J, the gap between germline ends came to 12 bases. The CDR3 is made up of 14 amino acids.

V gene TRBV5-1 combines with J gene TRBJ1-1, with 7 bases matching TRBD1. The CDR3 has 14 residues. In germline, CDR1 is SGHRS, CDR2 YFSETQ. The ends lost 0 bases at V and 4 bases at J; junction bases unmatched: 3. For the CDR3, the DNA is TGCGCCAGCAGCTTGGGGGCAGGGGGCACTGAAGCTTTCTTT. It specifies CASSLGAGGTEAFF.

The chain uses TRBV5-4 and TRBJ1-1; tentatively, D is TRBD1 (5 bases). Trimming shortened V by 4 bases and J by 1 base, and 17 bases separated the two germline ends. Germline loops: CDR1 SGHNT, CDR2 YYREEE (reference sequence). The CDR3 contains 16 residues. The DNA of the CDR3 is TGTGCCAGCAGCCCGGGGCCAAGGGGCAGGAACACTGAAGCTTTCTTT. It specifies CASSPGPRGRNTEAFF.

The V gene is TRBV11-2, the J gene TRBJ2-4; perhaps TRBD2 as D (7 bases). The CDR3 covers 14 residues. CDR1 and CDR2 (germline): SGHAT, FQNNGV. The V end was cut by 5 bases, the J end by 8 bases, with 16 bases between. CDR3: CASSPGGTRDIQYF. CDR3 nucleotides: TGTGCCAGCAGCCCCGGGGGGACACGAGACATTCAGTACTTC.

V is TRBV9 and J is TRBJ1-3; perhaps TRBD1 as D (5 bases). Per germline, CDR1 SGDLS and CDR2 YYNGEE. The CDR3 runs to 18 residues. The germline V and J ends were trimmed by 3 bases and 8 bases, with 27 bases remaining between them. The CDR3 region has the DNA TGTGCCAGCAGCGCCGCTTGGGCTGGGGGGAAATCGCGAGACACCATATATTTT. This codes for CASSAAWAGGKSRDTIYF.

The genes are TRBV6-4 and TRBJ2-7; D perhaps matches TRBD1 (6 bases). The CDR3 runs 13 residues. CDR1 is MRHNA, CDR2 SNTAGT, per germline. Between the trimmed V and J ends, which lost 3 bases and 9 bases, there was a span of 15 bases. The chain's CDR3 is CASSEGAGTTQYF. CDR3 bases: TGTGCCAGCAGTGAGGGTGCCGGGACAACGCAGTACTTC.

The genes are TRBV7-2 and TRBJ2-3; a possible D gene is TRBD2 (5 bases). The CDR3 runs to 12 residues. The germline gives CDR1 SGHTA, CDR2 FQGNSA. V was clipped by 1 base and J by 9 bases, with 8 bases between them. The CDR3 here is CASSLEGVTQYF. In DNA, the CDR3 is TGTGCCAGCAGCTTAGAGGGAGTGACGCAGTATTTT.

V gene TRBV5-8 combines with J gene TRBJ2-6; weak D call: TRBD2 (5 bases). The germline V gene has CDR1 SGHTS and CDR2 YDEGEE. Trimming left V 5 bases short and J 0 bases short, with 9 bases between. The CDR3 extends over 15 amino acids. CDR3 nucleotides: TGTGCCAGCAGACCACGGGGCTCTGGGGCCAACGTCCTGACTTTC. It translates to CASRPRGSGANVLTF.

The chain uses TRBV6-1 and TRBJ2-1; TRBD1 aligns across 8 bases. CDR3 length equals 15 residues. With 6 bases clipped from V and 7 bases from J, the junction kept 11 bases outside the gene matches. CDR1 is MNHNS, CDR2 SASEGT, per germline. As DNA, the CDR3 is TGTGCCAGCAGGAAAGCAGGGGGCCGGGGGAATGAGCAGTTCTTC. This encodes CASRKAGGRGNEQFF.

The chain is built from TRBV5-1 and TRBJ1-1; 9 positions match TRBD1. Germline CDR1 reads SGHRS; CDR2 reads YFSETQ. The CDR3 runs 12 residues. The V and J ends lost 7 bases and 3 bases, in that order; junction bases with no gene match: 1. The CDR3 spells CASGTGYTEAFF. The CDR3 DNA is TGCGCCAGCGGGACAGGGTACACTGAAGCTTTCTTT.

This chain links TRBV20-1 with TRBJ2-1; no clear D gene. The CDR3 contains 10 residues. Trimming left V 5 bases short and J 3 bases short, with 2 bases between. Germline loops: CDR1 DFQATT, CDR2 SNEGSKA (reference sequence). The CDR3 protein is CSADYNEQFF. For the CDR3, the DNA is TGCAGTGCTGACTACAATGAGCAGTTCTTC.

This chain uses TRBV5-1 with TRBJ1-6; D not resolved. Germline V gene data show CDR1 as SGHRS and CDR2 as YFSETQ. V shed 6 bases and J shed 5 bases, with 12 bases lying between them. This CDR3 spans 14 amino acids. The CDR3 here is CASTQQMNNSPLHF. CDR3 in DNA: TGCGCCAGCACCCAACAGATGAATAATTCACCCCTCCACTTT.